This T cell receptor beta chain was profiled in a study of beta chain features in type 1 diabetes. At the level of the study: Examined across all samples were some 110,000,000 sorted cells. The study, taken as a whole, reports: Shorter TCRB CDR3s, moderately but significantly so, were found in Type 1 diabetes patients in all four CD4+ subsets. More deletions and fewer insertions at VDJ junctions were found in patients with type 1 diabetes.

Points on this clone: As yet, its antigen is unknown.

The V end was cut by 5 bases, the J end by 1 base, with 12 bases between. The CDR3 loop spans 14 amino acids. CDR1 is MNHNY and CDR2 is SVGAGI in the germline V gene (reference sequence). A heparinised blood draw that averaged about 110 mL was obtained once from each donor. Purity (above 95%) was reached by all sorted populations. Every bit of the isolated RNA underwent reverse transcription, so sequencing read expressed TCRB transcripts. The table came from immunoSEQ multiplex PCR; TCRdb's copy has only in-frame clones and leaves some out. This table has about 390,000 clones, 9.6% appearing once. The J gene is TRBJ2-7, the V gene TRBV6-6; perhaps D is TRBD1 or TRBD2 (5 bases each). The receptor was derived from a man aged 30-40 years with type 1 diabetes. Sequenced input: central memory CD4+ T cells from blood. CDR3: CASSDPGRSYEQYF. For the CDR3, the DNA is TGTGCCAGCAGTGACCCAGGGAGATCCTACGAGCAGTACTTC.